These 31 T cell receptor beta chains originate from one sample sequenced in a study of cytomegalovirus exposure and HLA in healthy donors. Amplification used 60 Vbeta primers and 13 Jbeta primers. The repertoire was sequenced with immunoSEQ multiplex PCR; TCRdb's copy has only in-frame clones and lacks some. The repertoire holds 70,000 to 95,000 clones, with 75% to 85% as singletons. Source material: PBMCs. The receptors were sampled from a man aged 18 to 30 in good health and CMV-seronegative.

The V gene is TRBV9, the J gene TRBJ1-6, with TRBD1 matching over 8 bases. Germline trimming cut 3 bases from V and 12 bases from J; bases unmatched to any gene: 8. Germline lookup yields CDR1 SGDLS and CDR2 YYNGEE. This CDR3 comprises 14 residues. The CDR3 nucleotides read TGTGCCAGCAGCGCCGGGACAGGTCGCATACCCCTCCACTTT. Translating it yields CASSAGTGRIPLHF.

The chain recombines TRBV5-1 with TRBJ2-1; possibly TRBD1 for D (5 bases). Germline V gene lookup returns CDR1 SGHRS and CDR2 YFSETQ. This CDR3 is built from 15 residues. V was shortened by 0 bases and J by 8 bases, with 15 bases between the two germline ends. The CDR3 region has the DNA TGCGCCAGCAGCTTGGCAGGGAAGAGGCCCTATGAGCAGTTCTTC. It specifies CASSLAGKRPYEQFF. Based on the CDR3 plus reference TRBV5-1 and TRBJ2-1, the full variable domain is KAGVTQTPRYLIKTRGQQVTLSCSPISGHRSVSWYQQTPGQGLQFLFEYFSETQRNKGNFPGRFSGRQFSNSRSEMNVSTLELGDSALYLCASSLAGKRPYEQFFGPGTRLTVL.

A single count supports this clone. The J gene is TRBJ1-2, the V gene TRBV27, with 9 bases fitting TRBD1. Germline loops: CDR1 MNHEY, CDR2 SMNVEV (reference sequence). There are 13 residues in the CDR3. The V segment lost 5 bases and the J segment 8 bases; nucleotides outside the gene matches: 6. Here the CDR3 reads CASSRDRADGYTF. The CDR3 nucleotides are TGTGCCAGCAGTCGGGACAGGGCAGACGGCTACACCTTC.

The chain combines TRBV19 with TRBJ2-2, with a weak D call TRBD2 (5 bases). Trimming cost V 8 bases and J 6 bases, with 16 bases left between them. The CDR3 contains 14 residues. The germline CDR1 and CDR2 sequences are LNHDA and SQIVND (reference sequence). The CDR3 bases are TGTGCCAGTCGGGGTTCCCAATACGCCGGGGAGCTGTTTTTT. Its protein product is CASRGSQYAGELFF.

This sequence joins TRBV18 and TRBJ2-7, with 7 positions matching TRBD1. The CDR3 sequence is 13 residues long. Looked up from germline, CDR1 is KGHSH and CDR2 is LQKENI. After removal of 4 bases from V and 2 bases from J, the junction contained 2 bases not matched to a gene. DNA of the CDR3: TGTGCCAGCTCACGAGGACAGGCCTACGAGCAGTACTTC. This translates into CASSRGQAYEQYF.

Regarding this clone: This same CDR3 is encoded by further DNA sequences in the sample. The rearrangement uses TRBV18 and TRBJ1-1; D may be TRBD1 (6 bases). The germline CDR1 and CDR2 sequences are KGHSH and LQKENI. V lost 3 bases and J 1 base, leaving 12 bases between the germline ends. There are 15 residues in the CDR3. CDR3 DNA sequence: TGTGCCAGCTCACCTCGGGAGGGGGAGAACACTGAAGCTTTCTTT. Protein sequence: CASSPREGENTEAFF.

The chain has TRBV6-1 and TRBJ2-7; 8 nucleotides agree with TRBD1. V lost 5 bases, J lost 7 bases, and 13 bases stayed unmatched. The CDR3 loop spans 15 amino acids. The germline V gene encodes CDR1 MNHNS and CDR2 SASEGT. The CDR3 sequence: CASSSIPGQVGEQYF. CDR3 DNA sequence: TGTGCCAGCAGTTCAATCCCGGGACAGGTGGGGGAGCAGTACTTC.

V usage is TRBV9 and J usage is TRBJ2-5, with D tentatively TRBD1 (5 bases). The CDR3 consists of 14 residues. CDR1 and CDR2 from the germline V gene are SGDLS and YYNGEE. The V gene lost 0 bases and the J gene lost 5 bases, with 11 bases spanning the gap. CDR3 bases: TGTGCCAGCAGCGTAGCCCAGGGTTGGGAGACCCAGTACTTC. Translated, it gives CASSVAQGWETQYF.

V and J are TRBV4-1 and TRBJ2-7; the match to TRBD1 covers 8 bases. Trimming at V came to 0 bases and at J to 2 bases, leaving 6 bases not matched to a gene. CDR3 length: 16 residues. Per germline, CDR1 MGHRA and CDR2 YSYEKL. In nucleotides, the CDR3 is TGCGCCAGCAGCCAAGACAGGCTACAGGGGGCCTACGAGCAGTACTTC. Translated: CASSQDRLQGAYEQYF.

The rearrangement joins TRBV6-1 to TRBJ1-4, with D maybe TRBD1 (5 bases). This CDR3 is built from 18 residues. The germline CDR1 and CDR2 sequences are MNHNS and SASEGT. V shed 3 bases and J shed 3 bases, with 20 bases lying between them. CDR3 nucleotides: TGTGCCAGCAGTGAGTGGTGGGGCCTGGACACAGCTAATGAAAAACTGTTTTTT. Protein product: CASSEWWGLDTANEKLFF.

V and J are TRBV2 and TRBJ2-7; D may be TRBD2 (5 bases). Trimming pared 6 bases from V and 6 bases from J, leaving 15 bases between. The CDR3 has 13 residues. CDR1 SNHLY and CDR2 FYNNEI come from the germline V gene. CDR3 sequence: CASSLLEGGEQYF. CDR3 DNA sequence: TGTGCCAGCAGCCTCCTAGAGGGTGGCGAGCAGTACTTC.

This clone was counted a single time. The V and J genes are TRBV7-2 and TRBJ2-1; 7 bases line up with TRBD2. After removal of 5 bases from V and 3 bases from J, the junction contained 7 bases not matched to a gene. CDR1 and CDR2 from the germline V gene are SGHTA and FQGNSA. The CDR3 loop spans 15 amino acids. The CDR3 here is CASSPFAGDYNEQFF. The CDR3 DNA is TGTGCCAGCAGCCCCTTTGCGGGGGACTACAATGAGCAGTTCTTC. Filled out from reference TRBV7-2 and TRBJ2-1, the complete variable domain reads GAGVSQSPSNKVTEKGKDVELRCDPISGHTALYWYRQSLGQGLEFLIYFQGNSAPDKSGLPSDRFSAERTGGSVSTLTIQRTQQEDSAVYLCASSPFAGDYNEQFFGPGTRLTVL.

Points on this clone: Compared with germline, one end of the junction differs, possibly owing to a read error. Other nucleotide sequences from this sample produce the same CDR3. The V gene is TRBV30, the J gene TRBJ1-1; D unresolved. The CDR3 is 13 amino acids. Germline V lookup: CDR1 GTSNPN, CDR2 SVGIG (reference sequence). CDR3 sequence reads: CAWSVTVNTEAFF. The CDR3, as DNA: TGTGCCTGGAGTGTAACAGTGAACACTGAGGCTTTCTTT.

The V and J genes are TRBV5-1 and TRBJ2-2; the D is unclear. V was clipped by 4 bases and J by 4 bases, with 11 bases between them. In germline, CDR1 is SGHRS, CDR2 YFSETQ. This CDR3 has 14 amino acids. CDR3 DNA: TGCGCCAGCAGCACGGTCTCGAGCACCGGGGAGCTGTTTTTT. Its protein product is CASSTVSSTGELFF.

DNA of the CDR3: TGCGCCAGCAGCCCACAGGGGAATCAGCCCCAGCATTTT. Encoded protein: CASSPQGNQPQHF. The chain couples TRBV5-1 to TRBJ1-5; 7 bases fit TRBD1. The V segment lost 4 bases and the J segment 4 bases; nucleotides outside the gene matches: 2. The CDR3 length is 13 residues. The germline CDR1 and CDR2 sequences are SGHRS and YFSETQ.

This chain links TRBV9 with TRBJ1-1, with D possibly being TRBD1 (6 bases). The CDR3 length is 14 residues. Germline CDR1 and CDR2: SGDLS and YYNGEE. Trimming shortened V by 3 bases and J by 4 bases, and 13 bases separated the two germline ends. CDR3 region: CASSAITGTTEAFF. CDR3 bases: TGTGCCAGCAGCGCCATAACAGGGACCACTGAAGCTTTCTTT.

The chain couples TRBV5-4 to TRBJ2-1; 7 nucleotides match TRBD2. The CDR3 has 14 residues. V lost 4 bases, J lost 4 bases, and 5 bases stayed unmatched. Germline V gene data show CDR1 as SGHNT and CDR2 as YYREEE (reference sequence). CDR3 protein: CASSPWGGYNEQFF. CDR3 DNA: TGTGCCAGCAGCCCGTGGGGGGGGTACAATGAGCAGTTCTTC.

The chain employs TRBV29-1 and TRBJ2-1; 12 bases agree with TRBD2. With 6 bases clipped from V and 7 bases from J, the junction kept 10 bases outside the gene matches. The CDR3 consists of 15 residues. Germline values: CDR1 SQVTM, CDR2 ANQGSEA. CDR3 coding DNA: TGCAGCGTAGGCATACTAGCGGGGGGCCCGAATGAGCAGTTCTTC. This sequence encodes CSVGILAGGPNEQFF.

The chain recombines TRBV18 with TRBJ2-2, with 10 bases matching TRBD2. The CDR3 is 15 residues long. Germline values: CDR1 KGHSH, CDR2 LQKENI. V lost 4 bases to trimming and J lost 3 bases; unmatched junction nucleotides: 2. CDR3 bases: TGTGCCAGCTCACTAGCGGGGGGCGACACCGGGGAGCTGTTTTTT. The encoded protein is CASSLAGGDTGELFF.

This sequence joins TRBV4-2 and TRBJ2-1; 9 nucleotides agree with TRBD2. The CDR3 spans 15 residues. After removal of 6 bases from V and 4 bases from J, the junction contained 7 bases not matched to a gene. CDR1 is LGHNA, CDR2 YNFKEQ, per germline. The CDR3 loop is CASRRGGAVYNEQFF. The CDR3 DNA reads as TGTGCCAGCAGGCGCGGGGGGGCCGTGTACAATGAGCAGTTCTTC.

The J gene is TRBJ2-3, the V gene TRBV27, with a tentative D call TRBD2 (6 bases). Germline V lookup: CDR1 MNHEY, CDR2 SMNVEV (reference sequence). V was cut by 6 bases and J by 2 bases, with 9 bases left in between. The CDR3 has 13 amino acids. The CDR3 here is CASSGSSTDTQYF. The DNA of the CDR3 is TGTGCCAGCAGCGGGAGTTCCACAGATACGCAGTATTTT.

The chain employs TRBV5-4 and TRBJ1-5; D gene ambiguous. Deletions cut 4 bases from V and 0 bases from J, with 8 bases between. Looked up from germline, CDR1 is SGHNT and CDR2 is YYREEE (reference sequence). The CDR3 covers 14 residues. CDR3 sequence: CASSPEGSNQPQHF. As DNA, the CDR3 is TGTGCCAGCAGCCCTGAGGGTAGCAATCAGCCCCAGCATTTT.

The chain is built from TRBV19 and TRBJ1-5; D is unresolved. Trimming left V 2 bases short and J 6 bases short, with 8 bases between. Germline loops: CDR1 LNHDA, CDR2 SQIVND (reference sequence). This CDR3 comprises 13 residues. CDR3 DNA sequence: TGTGCCAGTAGTATATCCCCCCGTCAGCCCCAGCATTTT. Protein sequence: CASSISPRQPQHF.

This clone was observed a single time. The J gene is TRBJ1-3, the V gene TRBV4-1; 7 nucleotides match TRBD1. CDR1 is MGHRA, CDR2 YSYEKL, per germline. J was trimmed by 6 bases and V by 2 bases; bases with no gene match: 13. This CDR3 is 17 amino acids long. The CDR3 nucleotides are TGCGCCAGCAGCCAACTTACAGGGGTTAAGGGAGAAAACACCATATATTTT. This translates into CASSQLTGVKGENTIYF.

The rearrangement links TRBV9 to TRBJ1-2; 9 bases match TRBD1. The length of the CDR3 is 16 residues. The trim removed 0 bases at V and 4 bases at J, leaving 7 bases unmatched. CDR1 is SGDLS, CDR2 YYNGEE, per germline. CDR3 DNA: TGTGCCAGCAGCGTAGGATACAGGGGGCGCGCCTATGGCTACACCTTC. Protein product: CASSVGYRGRAYGYTF.

The V and J genes are TRBV6-4 and TRBJ2-3; TRBD1 might be the D (6 bases). Germline V lookup: CDR1 MRHNA, CDR2 SNTAGT. This CDR3 is built from 13 residues. V was shortened by 3 bases and J by 4 bases, with 8 bases between the two germline ends. CDR3: CASSDNRADTQYF. CDR3 nucleotides: TGTGCCAGCAGTGATAACAGGGCAGATACGCAGTATTTT.

The chain is built from TRBV19 and TRBJ2-3; D is possibly TRBD2 (6 bases). The V gene lost 5 bases and the J gene lost 0 bases, with 15 bases spanning the gap. Germline V CDR1 and CDR2: LNHDA, SQIVND (reference sequence). This CDR3 region has 16 residues. The CDR3 region is CASSGGYSPSTDTQYF. Written as DNA, the CDR3 is TGTGCCAGTAGTGGGGGGTACAGCCCTAGCACAGATACGCAGTATTTT.

The rearrangement uses TRBV19 and TRBJ1-2; a possible D gene is TRBD1 (6 bases). This CDR3 is 13 amino acids long. In germline, CDR1 is LNHDA, CDR2 SQIVND (reference sequence). The V and J ends lost 5 bases and 8 bases respectively, with 15 bases between them. The CDR3 DNA sequence: TGTGCCAGTAGTGCCAACAGGGTAGAGGGCTACACCTTC. Protein: CASSANRVEGYTF.

CDR3 in DNA: TGTGCCAGCAGCCGACTAGCGGGGGGATACACCGGGGAGCTGTTTTTT. It yields the protein CASSRLAGGYTGELFF. The J gene is TRBJ2-2, the V gene TRBV5-4; 13 positions match TRBD2. V gave up 4 bases and J gave up 3 bases; unmatched junction bases: 3. Germline V gene data show CDR1 as SGHNT and CDR2 as YYREEE (reference sequence). This CDR3 is 16 amino acids long.

The chain uses TRBV13 and TRBJ2-5; 10 nucleotides line up with TRBD2. With 0 bases clipped from V and 5 bases from J, the junction kept 18 bases outside the gene matches. The length of the CDR3 is 20 residues. Germline V CDR1 and CDR2: PRHDT, FYEKMQ (reference sequence). CDR3 sequence (DNA): TGTGCCAGCAGCTTAGGCCGTTGGGGGGCTAGCGGGGGATTACGGGAGACCCAGTACTTC. It yields the protein CASSLGRWGASGGLRETQYF.

This chain joins TRBV5-1 and TRBJ2-1; TRBD2 matches at 8 bases. Germline V CDR1 and CDR2: SGHRS, YFSETQ. Trimming at V came to 0 bases and at J to 4 bases, leaving 3 bases not matched to a gene. The CDR3 is made up of 15 amino acids. In nucleotides, the CDR3 is TGCGCCAGCAGCTTGGTTAGCGGGGTTTACAATGAGCAGTTCTTC. It specifies CASSLVSGVYNEQFF.